In this sample, the clone carrying this TCR beta chain turned up a few times. Its antigen is not identified. It was RNA transcripts that yielded the amplified TCR beta CDR3 regions. In the first-round RT-PCR of the TCR CDR3, the HTBI primer set was used. TCRdb re-derived calls from the multiplex PCR reads in MiXCR, one entry per CDR3 protein. This sample has some 350,000 distinct CDR3 sequences, with over 15% found just once. The data were taken from a study of T cells in Graves' hyperthyroidism and ophthalmopathy. The study, taken as a whole, reports: Blood also showed most of the thyroid clonotypes that were expanded above 0.001.

Diagnostic assessment was based on clinical symptoms, serum thyroxine and TRAb, thyroid ultrasound and orbital computed tomography. Extraction of PBMCs used around 9.6 ml of fresh peripheral blood. V was cut by 0 bases and J by 8 bases, with 10 bases left in between. In germline, CDR1 is LGHDT, CDR2 YNNKEL (reference sequence). The CDR3 is 13 residues long. The sample was blood. The rearrangement links TRBV3-1 to TRBJ1-2, with a tentative D call TRBD1 (6 bases). The receptor comes from a woman aged 18-29 years with Graves' hyperthyroidism. The CDR3 reads CASSQEGRGGYTF. The CDR3 DNA follows: TGTGCCAGCAGCCAAGAGGGCAGGGGAGGCTACACCTTC.